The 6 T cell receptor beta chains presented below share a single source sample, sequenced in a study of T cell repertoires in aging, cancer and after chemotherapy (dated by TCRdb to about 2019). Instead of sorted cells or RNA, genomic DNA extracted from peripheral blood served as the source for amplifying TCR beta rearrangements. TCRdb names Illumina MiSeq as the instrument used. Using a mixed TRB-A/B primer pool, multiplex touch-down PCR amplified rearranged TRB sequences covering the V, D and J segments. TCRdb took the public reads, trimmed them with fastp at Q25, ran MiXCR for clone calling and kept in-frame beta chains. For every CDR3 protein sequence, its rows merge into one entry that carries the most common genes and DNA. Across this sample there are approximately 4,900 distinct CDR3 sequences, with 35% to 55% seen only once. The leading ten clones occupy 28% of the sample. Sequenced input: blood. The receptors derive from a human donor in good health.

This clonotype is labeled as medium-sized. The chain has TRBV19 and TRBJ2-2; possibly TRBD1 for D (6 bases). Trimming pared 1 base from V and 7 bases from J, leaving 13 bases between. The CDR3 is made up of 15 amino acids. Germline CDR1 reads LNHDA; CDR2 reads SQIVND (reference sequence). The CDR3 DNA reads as TGTGCCAGTAGTATAGGGATGGCAGGGGACGGGGAGCTGTTTTTT. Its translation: CASSIGMAGDGELFF. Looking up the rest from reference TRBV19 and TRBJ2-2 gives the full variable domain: DGGITQSPKYLFRKEGQNVTLSCEQNLNHDAMYWYRQDPGQGLRLIYYSQIVNDFQKGDIAEGYSVSREKKESFPLTVTSAQKNPTAFYLCASSIGMAGDGELFFGEGSRLTVL.

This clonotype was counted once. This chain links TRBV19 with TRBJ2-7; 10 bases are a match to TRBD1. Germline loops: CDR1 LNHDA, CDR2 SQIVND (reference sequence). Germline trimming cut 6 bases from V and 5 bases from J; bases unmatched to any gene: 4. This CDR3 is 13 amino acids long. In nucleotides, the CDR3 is TGTGCCAGTAGGACCGGGACAGGGGACGAGCAGTACTTC. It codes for CASRTGTGDEQYF.

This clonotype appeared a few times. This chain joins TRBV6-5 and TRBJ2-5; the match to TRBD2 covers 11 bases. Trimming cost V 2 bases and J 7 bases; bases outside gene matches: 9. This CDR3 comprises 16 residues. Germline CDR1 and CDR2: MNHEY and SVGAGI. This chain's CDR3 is CASSYGVAGGLGTQYF. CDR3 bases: TGTGCCAGCAGTTACGGCGTAGCGGGGGGGCTCGGGACCCAGTACTTC.

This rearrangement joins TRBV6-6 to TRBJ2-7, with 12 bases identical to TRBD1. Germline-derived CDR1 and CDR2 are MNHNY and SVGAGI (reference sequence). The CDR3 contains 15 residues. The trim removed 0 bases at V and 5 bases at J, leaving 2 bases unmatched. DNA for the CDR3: TGTGCCAGCAGTTACTCCGGGACAGGGGGCAACGAGCAGTACTTC. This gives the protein CASSYSGTGGNEQYF.

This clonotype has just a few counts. The CDR3 spells CASSLLTGPGANEKLFF. CDR3 sequence (DNA): TGTGCCAGCAGCTTATTGACAGGTCCGGGTGCTAATGAAAAACTGTTTTTT. The chain recombines TRBV6-1 with TRBJ1-4, with a possible D match to TRBD1 (6 bases). The CDR3 totals 17 residues. The V end lost 6 bases, the J end lost 3 bases, and 20 bases lay between the germline ends. Per the germline V gene, CDR1 is MNHNS and CDR2 is SASEGT.

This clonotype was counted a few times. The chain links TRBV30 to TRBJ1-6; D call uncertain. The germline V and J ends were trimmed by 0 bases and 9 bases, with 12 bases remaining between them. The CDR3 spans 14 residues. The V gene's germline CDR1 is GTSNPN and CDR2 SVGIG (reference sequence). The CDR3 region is CAWSVIPTASPLHF. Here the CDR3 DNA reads TGTGCCTGGAGTGTAATTCCAACTGCTTCACCCCTCCACTTT.